The TCR beta chain under discussion was sequenced for a study of CD8 T cells in Susac syndrome. Findings and limits, study-wide: The study acknowledged a relatively small number of individuals in its TCR sequencing and HLA analysis.

TCR beta was sequenced from blood CD8+ and CD4+ T cells. Healthy donors acted as controls, with matching for age and sex. Random hexamers served to reverse transcribe roughly 0.45 to 1 ug RNA. A multiplex approach, immunoSEQ multiplex PCR, amplified TCR beta CDR3 across 54 Vbeta and 13 Jbeta. TCRdb redid the calling of the immunoSEQ multiplex PCR reads with MiXCR, one entry per CDR3 protein. The sample lists roughly 200,000 distinct CDR3 sequences, roughly 94% occurring once. Comments on this clonotype: The antigen is not known.

The CDR3 extends over 13 amino acids. V was trimmed by 7 bases and J by 0 bases, leaving 10 bases between them. CDR1 is SQVTM, CDR2 ANQGSEA, per germline. Input material: CD4+ T cells from PBMCs. The chain employs TRBV29-1 and TRBJ2-1; D not resolved. This TCR was sampled from a human donor in good health. CDR3 in amino acids: CSAMTGSYNEQFF. CDR3 nucleotide sequence: TGCAGCGCCATGACTGGCTCCTACAATGAGCAGTTCTTC.